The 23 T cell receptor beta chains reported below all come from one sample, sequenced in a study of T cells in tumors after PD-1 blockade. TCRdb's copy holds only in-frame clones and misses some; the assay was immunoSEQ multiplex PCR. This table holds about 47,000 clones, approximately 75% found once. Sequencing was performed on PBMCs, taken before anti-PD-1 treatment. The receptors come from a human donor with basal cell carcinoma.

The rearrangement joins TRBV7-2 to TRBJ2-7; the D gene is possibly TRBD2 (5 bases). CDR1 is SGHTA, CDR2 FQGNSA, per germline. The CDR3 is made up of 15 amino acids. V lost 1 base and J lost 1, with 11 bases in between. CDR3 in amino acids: CASSLDPAGSYEQYF. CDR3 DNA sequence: TGTGCCAGCAGCTTAGACCCCGCGGGTTCCTACGAGCAGTACTTC.

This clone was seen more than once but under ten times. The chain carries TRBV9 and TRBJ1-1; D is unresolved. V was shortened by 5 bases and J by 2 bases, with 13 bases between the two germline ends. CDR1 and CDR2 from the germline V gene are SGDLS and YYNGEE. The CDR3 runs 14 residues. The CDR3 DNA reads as TGTGCCAGCAGTAAATGGCAGTTAAACACTGAAGCTTTCTTT. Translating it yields CASSKWQLNTEAFF.

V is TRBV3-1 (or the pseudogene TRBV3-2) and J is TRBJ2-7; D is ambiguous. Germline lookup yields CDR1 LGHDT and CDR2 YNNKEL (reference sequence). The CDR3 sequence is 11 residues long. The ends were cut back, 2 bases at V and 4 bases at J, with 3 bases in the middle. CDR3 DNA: TGTGCCAGCAGCCAAAGGTACGAGCAGTACTTC. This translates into CASSQRYEQYF.

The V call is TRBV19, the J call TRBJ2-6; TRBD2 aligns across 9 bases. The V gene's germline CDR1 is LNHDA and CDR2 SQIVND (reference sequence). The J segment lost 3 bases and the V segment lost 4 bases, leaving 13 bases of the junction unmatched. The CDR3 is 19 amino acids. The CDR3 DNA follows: TGTGCCAGTAGTACCCCCTTTTGGCGGGAGGGCCGTGGGGCCAACGTCCTGACTTTC. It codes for CASSTPFWREGRGANVLTF.

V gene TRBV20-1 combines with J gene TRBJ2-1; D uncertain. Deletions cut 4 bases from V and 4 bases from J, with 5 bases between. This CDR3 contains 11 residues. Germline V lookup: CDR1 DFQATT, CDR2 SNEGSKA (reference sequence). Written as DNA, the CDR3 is TGCAGTGCTACAGAATACAATGAGCAGTTCTTC. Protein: CSATEYNEQFF.

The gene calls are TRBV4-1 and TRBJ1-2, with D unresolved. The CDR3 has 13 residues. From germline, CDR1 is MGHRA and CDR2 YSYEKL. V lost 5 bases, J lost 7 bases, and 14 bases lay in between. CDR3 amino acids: CASSGPAASGYTF. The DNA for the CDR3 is TGCGCCAGCAGCGGGCCCGCAGCCTCTGGCTACACCTTC.

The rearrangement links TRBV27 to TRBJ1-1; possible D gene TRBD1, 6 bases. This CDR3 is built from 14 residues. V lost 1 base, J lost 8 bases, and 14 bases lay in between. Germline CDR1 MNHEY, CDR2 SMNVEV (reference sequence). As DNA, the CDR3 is TGTGCCAGCAGTTTATATGGGGGGGCGAGGGAAGCTTTCTTT. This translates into CASSLYGGAREAFF.

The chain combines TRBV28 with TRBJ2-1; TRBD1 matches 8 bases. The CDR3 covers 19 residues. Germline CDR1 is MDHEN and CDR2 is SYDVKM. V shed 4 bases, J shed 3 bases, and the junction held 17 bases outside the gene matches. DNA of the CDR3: TGTGCCAGCAGTTCTTATCGTCCGCCCCCAGGGGGCAGCTACAATGAGCAGTTCTTC. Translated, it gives CASSSYRPPPGGSYNEQFF.

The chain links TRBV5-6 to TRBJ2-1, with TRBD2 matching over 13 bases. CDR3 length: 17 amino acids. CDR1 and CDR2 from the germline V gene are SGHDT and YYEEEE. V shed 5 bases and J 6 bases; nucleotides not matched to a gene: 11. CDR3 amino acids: CASSFFGLAGDFNEQFF. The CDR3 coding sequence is TGTGCCAGCAGTTTTTTTGGACTAGCGGGAGATTTCAATGAGCAGTTCTTC.

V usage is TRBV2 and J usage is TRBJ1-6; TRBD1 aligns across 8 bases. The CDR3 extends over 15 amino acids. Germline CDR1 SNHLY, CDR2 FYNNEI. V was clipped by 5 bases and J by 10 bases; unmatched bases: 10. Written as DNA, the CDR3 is TGTGCCAGCAGTTCCCTCAGGGGGCGCGGGTCACCCCTCCACTTT. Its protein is CASSSLRGRGSPLHF.

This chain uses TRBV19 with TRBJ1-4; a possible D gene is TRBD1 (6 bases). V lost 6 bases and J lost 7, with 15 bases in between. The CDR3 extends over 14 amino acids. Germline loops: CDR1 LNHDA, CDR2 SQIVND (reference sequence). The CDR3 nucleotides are TGTGCCAGTAGGCTGGGGGGGCGGGGTGAAAAACTGTTTTTT. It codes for CASRLGGRGEKLFF.

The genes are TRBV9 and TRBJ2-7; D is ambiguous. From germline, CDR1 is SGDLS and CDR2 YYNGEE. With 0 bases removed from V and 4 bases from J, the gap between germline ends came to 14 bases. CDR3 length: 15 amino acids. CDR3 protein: CASSVGAAKGYEQYF. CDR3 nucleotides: TGTGCCAGCAGCGTAGGGGCAGCAAAAGGGTACGAGCAGTACTTC.

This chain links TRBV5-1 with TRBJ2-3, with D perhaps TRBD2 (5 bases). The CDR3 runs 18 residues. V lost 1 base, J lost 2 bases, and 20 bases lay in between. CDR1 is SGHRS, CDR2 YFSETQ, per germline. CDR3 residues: CASSLSSRRALTTDTQYF. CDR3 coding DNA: TGCGCCAGCAGCTTGTCCTCACGGCGGGCGCTTACCACAGATACGCAGTATTTT.

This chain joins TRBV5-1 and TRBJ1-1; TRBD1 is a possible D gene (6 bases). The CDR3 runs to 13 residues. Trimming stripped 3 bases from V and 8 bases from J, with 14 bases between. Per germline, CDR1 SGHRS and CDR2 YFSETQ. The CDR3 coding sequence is TGCGCCAGCAGCTGGGGCCCGGACAGCGAAGCTTTCTTT. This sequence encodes CASSWGPDSEAFF.

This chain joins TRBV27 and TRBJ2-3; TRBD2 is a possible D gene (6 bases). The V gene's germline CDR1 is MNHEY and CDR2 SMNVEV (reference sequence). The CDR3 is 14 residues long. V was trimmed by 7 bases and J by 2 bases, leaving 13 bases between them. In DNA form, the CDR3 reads TGTGCCAGCACCCTGGGGGGATTCACAGATACGCAGTATTTT. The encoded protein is CASTLGGFTDTQYF.

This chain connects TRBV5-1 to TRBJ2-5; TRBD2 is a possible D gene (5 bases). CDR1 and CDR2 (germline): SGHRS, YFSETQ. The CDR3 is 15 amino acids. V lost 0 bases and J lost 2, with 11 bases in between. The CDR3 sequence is CASSLAPTGQETQYF. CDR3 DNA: TGCGCCAGCAGCTTGGCCCCGACGGGGCAAGAGACCCAGTACTTC.

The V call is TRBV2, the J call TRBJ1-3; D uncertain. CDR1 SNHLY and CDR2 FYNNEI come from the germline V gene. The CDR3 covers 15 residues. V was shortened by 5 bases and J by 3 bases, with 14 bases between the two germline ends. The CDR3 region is CASSLTHPGGNTIYF. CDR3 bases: TGTGCCAGCAGTCTTACACACCCCGGTGGAAACACCATATATTTT.

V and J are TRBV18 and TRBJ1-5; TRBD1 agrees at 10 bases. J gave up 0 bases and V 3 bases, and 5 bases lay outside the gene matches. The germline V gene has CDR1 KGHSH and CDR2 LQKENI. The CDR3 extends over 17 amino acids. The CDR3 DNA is TGTGCCAGCTCACCCCGGGACAGGGGAGGTAGCAATCAGCCCCAGCATTTT. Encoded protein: CASSPRDRGGSNQPQHF.

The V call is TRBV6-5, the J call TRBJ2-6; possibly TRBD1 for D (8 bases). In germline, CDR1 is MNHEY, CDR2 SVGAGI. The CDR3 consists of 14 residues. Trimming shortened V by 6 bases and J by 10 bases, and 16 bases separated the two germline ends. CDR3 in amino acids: CASSRGLGGNVLTF. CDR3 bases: TGTGCCAGCAGCAGGGGGCTGGGGGGGAACGTCCTGACTTTC.

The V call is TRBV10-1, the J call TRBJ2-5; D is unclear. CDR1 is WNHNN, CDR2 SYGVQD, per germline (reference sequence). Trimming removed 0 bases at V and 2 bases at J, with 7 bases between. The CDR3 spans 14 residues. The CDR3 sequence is CASSESTGQETQYF. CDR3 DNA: TGCGCCAGCAGTGAGTCGACGGGTCAAGAGACCCAGTACTTC.

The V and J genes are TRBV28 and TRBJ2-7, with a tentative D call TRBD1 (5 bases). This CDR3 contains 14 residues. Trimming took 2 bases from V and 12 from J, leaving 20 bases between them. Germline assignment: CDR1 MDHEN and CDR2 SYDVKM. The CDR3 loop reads CASSLPLSQGIRYF. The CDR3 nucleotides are TGTGCCAGCAGTTTACCCCTCTCTCAGGGCATAAGGTACTTC. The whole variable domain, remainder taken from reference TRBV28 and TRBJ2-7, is DVKVTQSSRYLVKRTGEKVFLECVQDMDHENMFWYRQDPGLGLRLIYFSYDVKMKEKGDIPEGYSVSREKKERFSLILESASTNQTSMYLCASSLPLSQGIRYFGPGTRLTVT.

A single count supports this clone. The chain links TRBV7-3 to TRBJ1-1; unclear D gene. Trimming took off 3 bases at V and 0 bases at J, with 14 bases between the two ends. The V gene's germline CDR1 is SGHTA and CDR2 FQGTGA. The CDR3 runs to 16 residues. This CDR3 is CASSFNSPRLNTEAFF. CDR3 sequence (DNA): TGTGCCAGCAGCTTTAATTCACCGAGGTTGAACACTGAAGCTTTCTTT.

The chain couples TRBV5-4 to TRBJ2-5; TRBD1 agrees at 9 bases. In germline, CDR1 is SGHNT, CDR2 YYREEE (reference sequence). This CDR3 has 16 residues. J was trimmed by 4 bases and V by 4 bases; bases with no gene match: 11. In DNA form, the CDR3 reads TGTGCCAGCAGCCGGGGACAGGGAGGGGGCAGAGAGACCCAGTACTTC. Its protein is CASSRGQGGGRETQYF.